A single T cell receptor (beta chain) is shown here with its context. Its antigen is not known. This sample is drawn from a study of blood T cells in healthy people across ages. Study observations and caveats: In the absence of known donor CMV status, changes in expanded clonotypes were possibly confounded.

A second about 6 to 11 cycle PCR used barcoded and J-beta primers. TCRdb called the 5' RACE reads again in MiXCR, with one record for every CDR3 protein. The sample holds about 2 million distinct CDR3 sequences, roughly 49% seen once. V lost 2 bases, J lost 6 bases, and 15 bases lay in between. The CDR3 runs to 15 residues. Germline V gene sequence: CDR1 SGHRS, CDR2 YFSETQ. This receptor was obtained from a woman aged 35 to 49 in good health. The rearrangement uses TRBV5-1 and TRBJ2-1, with D perhaps TRBD1 or TRBD2 (7 bases each). Sequencing was carried out using blood. The CDR3 protein is CASSLQQGGGNEQFF. In DNA, the CDR3 is TGCGCCAGCAGCTTACAGCAGGGGGGGGGCAATGAGCAGTTCTTC.